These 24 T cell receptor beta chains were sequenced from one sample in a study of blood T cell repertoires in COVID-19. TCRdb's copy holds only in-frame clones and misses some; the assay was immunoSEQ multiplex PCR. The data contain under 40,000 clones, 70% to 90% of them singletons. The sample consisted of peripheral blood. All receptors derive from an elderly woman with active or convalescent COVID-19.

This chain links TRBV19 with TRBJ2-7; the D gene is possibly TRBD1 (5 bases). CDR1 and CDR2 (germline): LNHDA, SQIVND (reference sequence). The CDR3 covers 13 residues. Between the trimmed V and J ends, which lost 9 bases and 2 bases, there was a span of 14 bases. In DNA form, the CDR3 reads TGTGCCAGCTCCCCAGGGTTCCCCTACGAGCAGTACTTC. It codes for CASSPGFPYEQYF. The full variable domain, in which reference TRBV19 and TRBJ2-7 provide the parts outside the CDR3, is DGGITQSPKYLFRKEGQNVTLSCEQNLNHDAMYWYRQDPGQGLRLIYYSQIVNDFQKGDIAEGYSVSREKKESFPLTVTSAQKNPTAFYLCASSPGFPYEQYFGPGTRLTVT.

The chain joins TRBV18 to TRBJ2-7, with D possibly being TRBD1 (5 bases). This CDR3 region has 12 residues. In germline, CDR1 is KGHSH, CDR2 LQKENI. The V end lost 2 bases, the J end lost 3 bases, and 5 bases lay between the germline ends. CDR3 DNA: TGTGCCAGCTCACCAGGACACTACGAGCAGTACTTC. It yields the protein CASSPGHYEQYF.

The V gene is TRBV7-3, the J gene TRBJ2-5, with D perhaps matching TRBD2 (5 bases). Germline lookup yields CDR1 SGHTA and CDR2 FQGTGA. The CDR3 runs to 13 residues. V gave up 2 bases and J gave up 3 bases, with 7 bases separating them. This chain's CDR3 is CASSLGEKETQYF. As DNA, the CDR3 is TGTGCCAGCAGCTTAGGGGAGAAAGAGACCCAGTACTTC. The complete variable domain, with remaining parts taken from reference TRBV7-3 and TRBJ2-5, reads GAGVSQTPSNKVTEKGKYVELRCDPISGHTALYWYRQSLGQGPEFLIYFQGTGAADDSGLPNDRFFAVRPEGSVSTLKIQRTERGDSAVYLCASSLGEKETQYFGPGTRLLVL.

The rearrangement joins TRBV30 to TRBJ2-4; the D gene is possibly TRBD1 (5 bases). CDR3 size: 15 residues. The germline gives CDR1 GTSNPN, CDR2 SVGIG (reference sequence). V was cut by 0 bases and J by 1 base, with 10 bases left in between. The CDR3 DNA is TGTGCCTGGAGTGTAAGGTCAGGGGCCAAAAACATTCAGTACTTC. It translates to CAWSVRSGAKNIQYF.

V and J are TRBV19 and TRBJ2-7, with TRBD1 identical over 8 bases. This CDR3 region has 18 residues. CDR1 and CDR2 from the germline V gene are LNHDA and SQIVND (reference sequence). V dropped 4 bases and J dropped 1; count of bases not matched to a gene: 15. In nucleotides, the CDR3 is TGTGCCAGTAGTAGGGATCTCTCCCAGGGGGCAAATTCCTACGAGCAGTACTTC. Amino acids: CASSRDLSQGANSYEQYF.

The CDR3 here is CSVDRVSSEAFF. In DNA, the CDR3 is TGCAGCGTCGACAGGGTTTCTTCTGAAGCTTTCTTT. This sequence joins TRBV29-1 and TRBJ1-1, with TRBD1 matching over 7 bases. The CDR3 consists of 12 residues. V dropped 6 bases and J dropped 6; count of bases not matched to a gene: 7. Looked up from germline, CDR1 is SQVTM and CDR2 is ANQGSEA.

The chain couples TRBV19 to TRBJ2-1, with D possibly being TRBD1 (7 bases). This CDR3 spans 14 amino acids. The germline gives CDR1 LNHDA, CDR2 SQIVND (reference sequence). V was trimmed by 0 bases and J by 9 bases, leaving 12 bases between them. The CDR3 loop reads CASSIEGRTGEQFF. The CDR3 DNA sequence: TGTGCCAGTAGTATAGAGGGGAGGACAGGTGAGCAGTTCTTC. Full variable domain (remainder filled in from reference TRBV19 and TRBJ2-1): DGGITQSPKYLFRKEGQNVTLSCEQNLNHDAMYWYRQDPGQGLRLIYYSQIVNDFQKGDIAEGYSVSREKKESFPLTVTSAQKNPTAFYLCASSIEGRTGEQFFGPGTRLTVL.

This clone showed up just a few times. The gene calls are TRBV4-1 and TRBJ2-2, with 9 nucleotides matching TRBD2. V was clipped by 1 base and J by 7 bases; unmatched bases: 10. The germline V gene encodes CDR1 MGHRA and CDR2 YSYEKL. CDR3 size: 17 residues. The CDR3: CASSQVGSGGFGGELFF. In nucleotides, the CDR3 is TGCGCCAGCAGCCAAGTAGGTAGCGGGGGATTCGGCGGGGAGCTGTTTTTT.

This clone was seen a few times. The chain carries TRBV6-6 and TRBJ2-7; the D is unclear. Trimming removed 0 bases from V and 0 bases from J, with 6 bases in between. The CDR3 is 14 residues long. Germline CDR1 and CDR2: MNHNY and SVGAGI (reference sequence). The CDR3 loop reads CASSYSVSSYEQYF. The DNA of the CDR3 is TGTGCCAGCAGTTACTCGGTGAGCTCCTACGAGCAGTACTTC.

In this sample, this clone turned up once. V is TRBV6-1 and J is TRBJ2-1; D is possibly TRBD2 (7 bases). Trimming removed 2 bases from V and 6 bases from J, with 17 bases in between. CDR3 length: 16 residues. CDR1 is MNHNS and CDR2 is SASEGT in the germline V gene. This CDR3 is CASSEMGGPLGNEQFF. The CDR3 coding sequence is TGTGCCAGCAGTGAAATGGGGGGGCCTCTCGGCAATGAGCAGTTCTTC.

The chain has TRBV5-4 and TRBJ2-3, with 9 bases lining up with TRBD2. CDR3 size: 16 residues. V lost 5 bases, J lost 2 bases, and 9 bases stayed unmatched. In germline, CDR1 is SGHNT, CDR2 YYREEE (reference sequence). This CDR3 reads CASRLGAGGNTDTQYF. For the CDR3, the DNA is TGTGCCAGCAGATTAGGAGCGGGGGGTAACACAGATACGCAGTATTTT.

The CDR3 DNA reads TGTGCCAGCAGTTTAATAGATAACTATGGCTACACCTTC. It encodes CASSLIDNYGYTF. J is TRBJ1-2 and V is TRBV28, with D unresolved. Trimming stripped 2 bases from V and 1 base from J, with 5 bases between. Germline CDR1 reads MDHEN; CDR2 reads SYDVKM. The CDR3 is made up of 13 amino acids.

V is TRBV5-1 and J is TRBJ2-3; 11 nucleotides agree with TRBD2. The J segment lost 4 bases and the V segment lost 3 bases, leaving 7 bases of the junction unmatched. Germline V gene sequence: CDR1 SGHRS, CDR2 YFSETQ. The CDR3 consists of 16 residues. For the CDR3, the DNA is TGCGCCAGCAGCTCCCGGATAGCGGGGGGGGCAGATACGCAGTATTTT. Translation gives CASSSRIAGGADTQYF.

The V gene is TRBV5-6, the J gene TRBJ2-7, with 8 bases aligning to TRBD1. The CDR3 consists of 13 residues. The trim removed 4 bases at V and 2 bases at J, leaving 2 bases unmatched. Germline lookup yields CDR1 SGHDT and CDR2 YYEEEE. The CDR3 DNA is TGTGCCAGCAGCCGGACAGGGCCCTACGAGCAGTACTTC. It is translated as CASSRTGPYEQYF.

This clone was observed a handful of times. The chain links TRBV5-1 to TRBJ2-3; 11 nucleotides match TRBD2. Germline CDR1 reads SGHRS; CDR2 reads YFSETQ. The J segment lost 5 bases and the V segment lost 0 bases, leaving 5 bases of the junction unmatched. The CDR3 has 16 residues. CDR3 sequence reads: CASSLEGLAEKDTQYF. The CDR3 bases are TGCGCCAGCAGCTTGGAGGGACTAGCGGAGAAAGATACGCAGTATTTT. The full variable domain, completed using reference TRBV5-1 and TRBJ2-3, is KAGVTQTPRYLIKTRGQQVTLSCSPISGHRSVSWYQQTPGQGLQFLFEYFSETQRNKGNFPGRFSGRQFSNSRSEMNVSTLELGDSALYLCASSLEGLAEKDTQYFGPGTRLTVL.

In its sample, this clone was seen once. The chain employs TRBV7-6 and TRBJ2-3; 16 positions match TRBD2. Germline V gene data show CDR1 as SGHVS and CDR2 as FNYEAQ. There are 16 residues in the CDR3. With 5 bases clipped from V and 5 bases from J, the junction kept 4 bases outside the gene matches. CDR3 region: CASSQGLAGGQDTQYF. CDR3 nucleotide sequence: TGTGCCAGCAGCCAGGGACTAGCGGGGGGGCAAGATACGCAGTATTTT.

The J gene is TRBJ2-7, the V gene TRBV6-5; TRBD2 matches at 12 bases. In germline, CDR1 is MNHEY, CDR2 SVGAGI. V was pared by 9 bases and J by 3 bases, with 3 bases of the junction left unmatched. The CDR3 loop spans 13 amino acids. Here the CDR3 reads CASRLAGDYEQYF. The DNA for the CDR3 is TGTGCCAGTAGACTAGCGGGGGACTACGAGCAGTACTTC.

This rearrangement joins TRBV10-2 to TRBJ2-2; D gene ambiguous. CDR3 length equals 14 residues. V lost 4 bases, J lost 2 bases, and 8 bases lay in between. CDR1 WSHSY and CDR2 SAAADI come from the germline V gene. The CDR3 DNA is TGCGCCAGCAGTGTAGTAGTTAACACCGGGGAGCTGTTTTTT. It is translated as CASSVVVNTGELFF.

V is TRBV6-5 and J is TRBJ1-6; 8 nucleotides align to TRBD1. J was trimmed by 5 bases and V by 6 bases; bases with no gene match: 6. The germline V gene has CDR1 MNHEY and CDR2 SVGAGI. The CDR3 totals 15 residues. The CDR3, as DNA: TGTGCCAGCAGCCAGACAGGGGTCAATAATTCACCCCTCCACTTT. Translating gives CASSQTGVNNSPLHF.

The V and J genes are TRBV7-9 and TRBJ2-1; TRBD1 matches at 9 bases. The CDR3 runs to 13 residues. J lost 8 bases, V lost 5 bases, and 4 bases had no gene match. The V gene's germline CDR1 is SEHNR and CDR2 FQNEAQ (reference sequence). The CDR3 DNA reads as TGTGCCAGCAGCACCCGGACAGGGGATGAGCAGTTCTTC. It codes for CASSTRTGDEQFF.

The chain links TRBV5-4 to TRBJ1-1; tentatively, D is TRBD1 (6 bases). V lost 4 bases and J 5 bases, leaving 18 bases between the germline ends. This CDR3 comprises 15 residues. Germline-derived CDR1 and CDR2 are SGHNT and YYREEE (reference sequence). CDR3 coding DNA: TGTGCCAGCAGCGGAGCCACAGGGATCGGTACTGAAGCTTTCTTT. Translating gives CASSGATGIGTEAFF.

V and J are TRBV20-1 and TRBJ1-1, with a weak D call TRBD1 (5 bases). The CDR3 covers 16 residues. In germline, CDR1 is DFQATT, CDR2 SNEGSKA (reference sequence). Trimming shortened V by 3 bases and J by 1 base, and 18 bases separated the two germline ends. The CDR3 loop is CSASTASGSSNTEAFF. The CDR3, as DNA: TGCAGTGCTAGTACAGCCTCAGGGTCCTCGAACACTGAAGCTTTCTTT.

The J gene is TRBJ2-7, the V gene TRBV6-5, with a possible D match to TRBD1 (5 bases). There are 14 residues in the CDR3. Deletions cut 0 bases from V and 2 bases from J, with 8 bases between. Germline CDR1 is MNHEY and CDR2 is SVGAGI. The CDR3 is CASSYSTATYEQYF. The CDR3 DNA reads TGTGCCAGCAGTTACTCGACAGCAACCTACGAGCAGTACTTC.

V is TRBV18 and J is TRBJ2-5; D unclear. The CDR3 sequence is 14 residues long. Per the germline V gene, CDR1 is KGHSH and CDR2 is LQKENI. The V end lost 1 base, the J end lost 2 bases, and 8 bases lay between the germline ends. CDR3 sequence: CASSPLAAQETQYF. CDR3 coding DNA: TGTGCCAGCTCACCACTAGCAGCTCAAGAGACCCAGTACTTC.